These 18 T cell receptor beta chains were all obtained from the same sample, sequenced in a study of blood T cell repertoires in COVID-19. Generated by immunoSEQ multiplex PCR, the TCRdb table keeps only in-frame clones and is missing some. This sample has about 270,000 clones; around nine tenths occur once, and the top ten carry approximately 8.2%. The sequenced sample consisted of peripheral blood. These receptors originate from a middle-aged man with active or convalescent COVID-19.

The chain has TRBV9 and TRBJ2-7; tentative D call: TRBD2 (5 bases). Germline loops: CDR1 SGDLS, CDR2 YYNGEE. V was cut by 3 bases and J by 7 bases, with 17 bases left in between. There are 14 residues in the CDR3. CDR3 sequence reads: CASSGATRSGEQYF. The CDR3 DNA reads TGTGCCAGCAGCGGCGCTACTAGGTCGGGTGAGCAGTACTTC. Combining the CDR3 with reference TRBV9 and TRBJ2-7 gives the whole variable domain DSGVTQTPKHLITATGQRVTLRCSPRSGDLSVYWYQQSLDQGLQFLIQYYNGEERAKGNILERFSAQQFPDLHSELNLSSLELGDSALYFCASSGATRSGEQYFGPGTRLTVT.

V gene TRBV5-1 combines with J gene TRBJ2-7; TRBD2 is a possible D gene (5 bases). Germline lookup yields CDR1 SGHRS and CDR2 YFSETQ. Deletions cut 2 bases from V and 3 bases from J, with 12 bases between. This CDR3 region has 14 residues. CDR3 bases: TGCGCCAGCAGCTTAGGAGGAATCGGCTACGAGCAGTACTTC. Translating gives CASSLGGIGYEQYF.

This clone has just one count. The chain couples TRBV28 to TRBJ1-5, with TRBD1 matching over 7 bases. V shed 10 bases, J shed 5 bases, and the junction held 11 bases outside the gene matches. The CDR3 runs 14 residues. The germline gives CDR1 MDHEN, CDR2 SYDVKM. In nucleotides, the CDR3 is TGTGCCATCACCCGGACAGGATATTATCAGCCCCAGCATTTT. This gives the protein CAITRTGYYQPQHF.

The chain is built from TRBV6-5 and TRBJ2-7; 7 bases line up with TRBD1. Germline CDR1 is MNHEY and CDR2 is SVGAGI. V was clipped by 6 bases and J by 2 bases; unmatched bases: 4. The CDR3 covers 13 residues. CDR3 sequence reads: CASSPQGPYEQYF. As DNA, the CDR3 is TGTGCCAGCAGCCCACAGGGGCCCTACGAGCAGTACTTC.

The chain joins TRBV7-2 to TRBJ2-3; D might be TRBD2 (6 bases). This CDR3 is 15 amino acids long. V was shortened by 1 base and J by 5 bases, with 13 bases between the two germline ends. The germline V gene encodes CDR1 SGHTA and CDR2 FQGNSA. The CDR3 sequence: CASSLVAGWIDTQYF. CDR3 in DNA: TGTGCCAGCAGCTTAGTGGCGGGATGGATAGATACGCAGTATTTT.

The J gene is TRBJ2-3, the V gene TRBV18; tentatively, D is TRBD1 (7 bases). Trimming removed 4 bases from V and 4 bases from J, with 12 bases in between. The CDR3 contains 14 residues. Germline V gene sequence: CDR1 KGHSH, CDR2 LQKENI. In DNA, the CDR3 is TGTGCCAGCTCACTGCAGGGGGAGGCAGATACGCAGTATTTT. Its protein is CASSLQGEADTQYF.

The chain has TRBV18 and TRBJ1-4, with 8 bases fitting TRBD1. The CDR3 runs 15 residues. Germline-derived CDR1 and CDR2 are KGHSH and LQKENI. V trimming: 3 bases; J trimming: 10 bases; junction bases outside the gene matches: 10. This CDR3 is CASSPGQGFDGKLFF. The CDR3 coding sequence is TGTGCCAGCTCACCTGGACAGGGATTCGATGGAAAACTGTTTTTT.

The chain joins TRBV27 to TRBJ2-2; 9 nucleotides agree with TRBD2. Unmatched junction bases numbered 10, after V lost 5 bases and J lost 3 bases. This CDR3 is built from 17 residues. Germline CDR1 reads MNHEY; CDR2 reads SMNVEV (reference sequence). The CDR3 nucleotides read TGTGCCAGCAGTCAAGACCTTAGCGGGAGTGACACCGGGGAGCTGTTTTTT. This sequence encodes CASSQDLSGSDTGELFF.

This chain links TRBV5-1 with TRBJ2-5, with 10 bases aligning to TRBD2. The CDR3 length is 15 residues. Trimming cost V 2 bases and J 4 bases; bases outside gene matches: 5. In germline, CDR1 is SGHRS, CDR2 YFSETQ. The CDR3 DNA sequence: TGCGCCAGCAGCTTAGGAAGCGGGAGGGGAGAGACCCAGTACTTC. Translated, it gives CASSLGSGRGETQYF.

The chain employs TRBV7-8 and TRBJ2-2; D might be TRBD2 (5 bases). Germline V gene lookup returns CDR1 SGHVS and CDR2 FQNEAQ. Trimming took 2 bases from V and 8 from J, leaving 15 bases between them. The length of the CDR3 is 15 residues. CDR3 protein: CASSLPGRRYGELFF. The CDR3 DNA reads TGTGCCAGCAGCTTACCGGGTCGGAGGTATGGGGAGCTGTTTTTT.

The chain recombines TRBV30 with TRBJ1-4; a possible D gene is TRBD1 (5 bases). CDR1 and CDR2 from the germline V gene are GTSNPN and SVGIG (reference sequence). With 3 bases removed from V and 4 bases from J, the gap between germline ends came to 12 bases. CDR3 length: 14 residues. CDR3 sequence reads: CAWSHRQLNEKLFF. The DNA for the CDR3 is TGTGCCTGGAGCCATAGACAGCTTAATGAAAAACTGTTTTTT. Drawing the rest from reference TRBV30 and TRBJ1-4, the complete variable domain is SQTIHQWPATLVQPVGSPLSLECTVEGTSNPNLYWYRQAAGRGLQLLFYSVGIGQISSEVPQNLSASRPQDRQFILSSKKLLLSDSGFYLCAWSHRQLNEKLFFGSGTQLSVL.

The V call is TRBV2, the J call TRBJ2-4, with 16 bases identical to TRBD2. There are 19 residues in the CDR3. V gave up 2 bases and J gave up 3 bases; unmatched junction bases: 7. Per germline, CDR1 SNHLY and CDR2 FYNNEI. The CDR3 region has the DNA TGTGCCAGCAGTGAACGGGGACTAGCGGGGGGGCGCCTCAAAAACATTCAGTACTTC. This codes for CASSERGLAGGRLKNIQYF.

The rearrangement joins TRBV29-1 to TRBJ1-1, with a tentative D call TRBD1 (5 bases). CDR1 SQVTM and CDR2 ANQGSEA come from the germline V gene. The CDR3 length is 13 residues. Trimming removed 1 base at V and 0 bases at J, with 6 bases between. CDR3 bases: TGCAGCGTTGAAGGACAGATGAACACTGAAGCTTTCTTT. The encoded protein is CSVEGQMNTEAFF.

The rearrangement links TRBV13 to TRBJ1-2; D gene uncertain. There are 12 residues in the CDR3. Germline CDR1 and CDR2: PRHDT and FYEKMQ (reference sequence). Trimming took 9 bases from V and 6 from J, leaving 14 bases between them. CDR3 coding DNA: TGTGCCAGTAGGGTGGGAGGGAATGGCTACACCTTC. Translating gives CASRVGGNGYTF.

The rearrangement uses TRBV11-3 and TRBJ2-7, with TRBD2 matching over 15 bases. V lost 5 bases and J lost 5; bases outside the gene matches: 4. The CDR3 runs to 15 residues. CDR1 SGHNT and CDR2 YENEEA come from the germline V gene. Here the CDR3 DNA reads TGTGCCAGCAGCCGCTGGACTAGCGGGAGGGACGAGCAGTACTTC. This translates into CASSRWTSGRDEQYF.

The chain links TRBV29-1 to TRBJ1-2; possibly TRBD1 for D (5 bases). The CDR3 runs 12 residues. V was pared by 3 bases and J by 3 bases, with 8 bases between. In germline, CDR1 is SQVTM, CDR2 ANQGSEA. The chain's CDR3 is CSVDGRDYGYTF. The CDR3 DNA is TGCAGCGTTGATGGCAGGGACTATGGCTACACCTTC.

The V gene is TRBV29-1, the J gene TRBJ1-1; TRBD1 matches 12 bases. V lost 7 bases and J lost 7; bases outside the gene matches: 13. Germline assignment: CDR1 SQVTM and CDR2 ANQGSEA. There are 15 residues in the CDR3. CDR3 sequence reads: CSALGQGALIGEAFF. CDR3 bases: TGCAGCGCCCTGGGACAGGGGGCGTTAATAGGTGAAGCTTTCTTT.

The genes are TRBV4-1 and TRBJ2-5, with 8 bases matching TRBD2. V lost 0 bases to trimming and J lost 5 bases; unmatched junction nucleotides: 8. CDR1 and CDR2 (germline): MGHRA, YSYEKL. The CDR3 covers 16 residues. CDR3 residues: CASSQDGTGGWETQYF. CDR3 sequence (DNA): TGCGCCAGCAGCCAAGATGGAACGGGGGGGTGGGAGACCCAGTACTTC.